This TCR beta chain was sequenced during a study of T cell responses to AZD1222 COVID-19 vaccine. Study as a whole: Whether given at about 4 or about 12 weeks, second doses were pooled.

Trimming shortened V by 8 bases and J by 4 bases, and 11 bases separated the two germline ends. The CDR3 has 12 amino acids. CDR1 and CDR2 from the germline V gene are MNHNS and SASEGT. TCRdb's copy holds only in-frame clones and misses some; the assay was immunoSEQ multiplex PCR. This repertoire shows roughly 120,000 clones, more than 80% found once; its top ten account for approximately 4.2%. This chain joins TRBV6-1 and TRBJ1-2; D is unresolved. This sequence was found in an adult in good health. The sequencing here drew on peripheral blood, taken on day 0 of AZD1222 vaccination. This CDR3 is CASWRESYGYTF. In nucleotides, the CDR3 is TGTGCCAGCTGGAGGGAAAGCTATGGCTACACCTTC.